These 3 T cell receptor beta chains originate from one sample sequenced in a study of T cells after yellow fever vaccination. MiXCR was run by TCRdb on the 5' RACE reads, yielding one entry per CDR3 protein. The profile shows some 350,000 distinct CDR3 sequences, 9.5% to 13% of them singletons. Here the sequenced sample was PBMCs, taken on the day of the first yellow fever vaccination. All receptors derive from a man between 18 and 29 years old who received the YFV17D yellow fever vaccine.

This clonotype turned up a few times. The J gene is TRBJ1-2, the V gene TRBV4-1; D may be TRBD1 (5 bases). The CDR3 runs 16 residues. In germline, CDR1 is MGHRA, CDR2 YSYEKL. V lost 4 bases to trimming and J lost 2 bases, with 17 bases between them. CDR3 residues: CASSRPLGGANYGYTF. The CDR3 DNA sequence: TGCGCCAGCAGCCGCCCATTAGGAGGGGCGAACTATGGCTACACCTTC.

There are a few counts of this clonotype. This chain connects TRBV9 to TRBJ1-3; the match to TRBD1 covers 7 bases. Germline CDR1 and CDR2: SGDLS and YYNGEE. The V segment lost 6 bases and the J segment 2 bases; nucleotides outside the gene matches: 8. The CDR3 is made up of 15 amino acids. The CDR3 DNA reads TGTGCCAGCATCGGGACAGCGGGGCCTGGAAACACCATATATTTT. As protein: CASIGTAGPGNTIYF.

This chain connects TRBV19 to TRBJ1-6; D perhaps matches TRBD1 (6 bases). CDR1 is LNHDA, CDR2 SQIVND, per germline (reference sequence). The germline V and J ends were trimmed by 8 bases and 9 bases, with 14 bases remaining between them. The CDR3 consists of 13 residues. In nucleotides, the CDR3 is TGTGCCAGTCGACTTAGAGGGGGTTCACCCCTCCACTTT. It is translated as CASRLRGGSPLHF.